Listed below are T cell receptor beta chains from one sample, sequenced in a study of graft-versus-host responses after intestinal transplantation. Sequencing used immunoSEQ multiplex PCR; TCRdb keeps in-frame clones, though not all of them. Of some 96,000 clones listed, around 90% were seen once; the top ten hold around 15%. Here the sequenced sample was PBMCs, taken about 450 days after intestinal transplant. These receptors originate from a human patient who received an intestinal transplant, so some T cells may come from the graft donor. Both conserved end residues are part of each CDR3. The order of the fields is clone size, J gene, V gene, CDR3 length, D gene, CDR3 protein, CDR3 DNA. A D gene is named only where the DNA matches it firmly. Clone size is shown for a subset of rows, as once, few, many or a class of expanded clone.

once | TRBJ1-2 | TRBV2 | 11 | - | CASSASYGYTF | TGTGCCAGCAGTGCCAGCTATGGCTACACCTTC
- | TRBJ2-7 | TRBV6-5 | 11 | - | CASSYRYEQYF | TGTGCCAGCAGTTATAGGTACGAGCAGTACTTC
- | TRBJ1-4 | TRBV29-1 | 16 | TRBD1 | CSVVGDRAATNEKLFF | TGCAGCGTTGTTGGGGACAGGGCAGCAACTAATGAAAAACTGTTTTTT
- | TRBJ2-3 | TRBV14 | 15 | TRBD2 | CASSLRGALTDTQYF | TGTGCCAGCAGCCTGCGGGGGGCCCTCACAGATACGCAGTATTTT
- | TRBJ1-2 | TRBV19 | 15 | - | CASSIIRDSVQGYTF | TGTGCCAGTAGTATAATCCGCGACAGCGTTCAAGGCTACACCTTC
- | TRBJ1-2 | TRBV7-9 | 13 | TRBD1 | CASSRTGAYGYTF | TGTGCCAGCAGCCGAACAGGGGCCTATGGCTACACCTTC
- | TRBJ1-2 | TRBV28 | 13 | - | CASEKDSFYGYTF | TGTGCCAGCGAGAAGGACAGTTTCTATGGCTACACCTTC
- | TRBJ2-1 | TRBV7-8 | 15 | - | CASSSRQSSYNEQFF | TGTGCCAGCAGTTCCAGACAGAGCTCCTACAATGAGCAGTTCTTC
- | TRBJ1-2 | TRBV27 | 13 | - | CASSLQGTHGYTF | TGTGCCAGCAGTTTACAGGGAACCCATGGCTACACCTTC
few | TRBJ1-1 | TRBV13 | 13 | - | CASSLEINTEAFF | TGTGCCAGCAGCCTGGAGATAAACACTGAAGCTTTCTTT
- | TRBJ1-4 | TRBV29-1 | 12 | - | CSVEGSAEKLFF | TGCAGCGTTGAAGGTAGCGCTGAAAAACTGTTTTTT
- | TRBJ1-4 | TRBV18 | 15 | - | CASSPPPHRNEKLFF | TGTGCCAGCTCACCACCGCCCCACAGAAATGAAAAACTGTTTTTT
- | TRBJ2-3 | TRBV11-2 | 14 | - | CASSLVGGADTQYF | TGTGCCAGCAGCTTAGTCGGGGGAGCAGATACGCAGTATTTT
- | TRBJ2-3 | TRBV19 | 14 | - | CASSIGRGTDTQYF | TGTGCCAGTAGTATAGGCAGGGGTACAGATACGCAGTATTTT
- | TRBJ2-7 | TRBV6-6 | 15 | - | CASSYSGTGPYEQYF | TGTGCCAGCAGTTACTCGGGTACAGGGCCCTACGAGCAGTACTTC
once | TRBJ1-1 | TRBV6-6 | 15 | - | CASSQDPGLNTEAFF | TGTGCCAGCAGTCAGGACCCGGGGCTGAACACTGAAGCTTTCTTT
once | TRBJ1-4 | TRBV5-1 | 12 | - | CASSLSNEKLFF | TGCGCCAGCAGCTTGAGTAATGAAAAACTGTTTTTT
- | TRBJ2-7 | TRBV11-2 | 15 | - | CASSFSGSSSYEQYF | TGTGCCAGCAGCTTTAGCGGATCCAGCTCCTACGAGCAGTACTTC
once | TRBJ2-7 | TRBV9 | 13 | - | CASTRTVSYEQYF | TGTGCCAGCACCCGGACAGTCTCCTACGAGCAGTACTTC
- | TRBJ2-7 | TRBV4-1 | 14 | - | CASSREVGGDEQYF | TGCGCCAGCAGCCGGGAGGTAGGGGGCGACGAGCAGTACTTC
once | TRBJ1-2 | TRBV6-5 | 14 | - | CASTRHPSNYGYTF | TGTGCCAGCACCAGACATCCATCTAACTATGGCTACACCTTC
- | TRBJ2-1 | TRBV9 | 17 | TRBD2 | CASSVGPSGGEYNEQFF | TGTGCCAGCAGCGTCGGCCCTAGCGGGGGGGAATACAATGAGCAGTTCTTC
- | TRBJ2-1 | TRBV6-5 | 14 | - | CASSLLLHHNEQFF | TGTGCCAGCAGTTTGCTCCTACACCACAATGAGCAGTTCTTC
- | TRBJ1-3 | TRBV11-2 | 16 | - | CASSRLGHQYGNTIYF | TGTGCCAGCAGCCGCCTGGGACACCAATACGGAAACACCATATATTTT
- | TRBJ2-7 | TRBV29-1 | 11 | - | CSLQTGREQYF | TGCAGCTTACAGACAGGGAGGGAGCAGTACTTC
- | TRBJ2-5 | TRBV6-5 | 13 | - | CASSYDGGETQYF | TGTGCCAGCAGTTACGATGGTGGGGAGACCCAGTACTTC
- | TRBJ1-2 | TRBV6-5 | 15 | - | CASSYATGGAYGYTF | TGTGCCAGCAGTTACGCCACTGGTGGGGCATATGGCTACACCTTC
once | TRBJ1-2 | TRBV13 | 14 | - | CASSPGLTDYGYTF | TGTGCCAGCAGCCCAGGACTGACGGACTATGGCTACACCTTC
- | TRBJ2-7 | TRBV4-1 | 15 | TRBD1 | CASSSTGTGAYEQYF | TGCGCCAGCAGCTCAACCGGGACAGGGGCCTACGAGCAGTACTTC
- | TRBJ1-5 | TRBV6-5 | 16 | - | CASSYTSQGLNQPQHF | TGTGCCAGCAGTTACACCTCTCAGGGGCTGAACCAGCCCCAGCATTTT
- | TRBJ2-5 | TRBV5-4 | 15 | TRBD1 | CASSTGTVGRETQYF | TGTGCCAGCAGCACCGGGACAGTTGGTAGGGAGACCCAGTACTTC
- | TRBJ2-1 | TRBV18 | 12 | - | CASSDSYNEQFF | TGTGCCAGCTCAGACAGTTACAATGAGCAGTTCTTC
- | TRBJ1-6 | TRBV18 | 15 | - | CASSPSVQENSPLHF | TGTGCCAGCTCACCCTCAGTCCAGGAGAATTCACCCCTCCACTTT
- | TRBJ1-2 | TRBV9 | 14 | - | CASSLQPGGRGYTF | TGTGCCAGCAGCCTCCAGCCGGGGGGTCGTGGCTACACCTTC
- | TRBJ2-2 | TRBV7-3 | 14 | - | CASSPGTATGELFF | TGTGCCAGCAGCCCAGGGACGGCCACCGGGGAGCTGTTTTTT
- | TRBJ1-5 | TRBV6-6 | 13 | - | CASTNGGNQPQHF | TGTGCCAGCACCAACGGGGGGAATCAGCCCCAGCATTTT
- | TRBJ2-7 | TRBV5-4 | 15 | TRBD1 | CASSLGGTGHYEQYF | TGTGCCAGCAGCTTGGGTGGGACAGGGCACTACGAGCAGTACTTC
few | TRBJ2-7 | TRBV5-6 | 13 | - | CASSFGYSYEQYF | TGTGCCAGCAGCTTCGGGTATTCCTACGAGCAGTACTTC
few | TRBJ2-7 | TRBV5-4 | 15 | TRBD1 | CASGSQGQGGYEQYF | TGTGCCAGCGGAAGTCAAGGACAGGGTGGGTACGAGCAGTACTTC
- | TRBJ2-7 | TRBV6-5 | 15 | - | CASSYSKAGYHEQYF | TGTGCCAGCAGTTACTCGAAGGCAGGGTACCACGAGCAGTACTTC
- | TRBJ2-7 | TRBV7-8 | 17 | TRBD1 | CASSLAGTGTGAYEQYF | TGTGCCAGCAGCTTAGCGGGGACCGGGACAGGTGCCTACGAGCAGTACTTC
- | TRBJ1-4 | TRBV18 | 15 | TRBD1 | CASSPPGTGGEKLFF | TGTGCCAGCTCACCCCCCGGGACAGGGGGTGAAAAACTGTTTTTT
- | TRBJ2-5 | TRBV6-6 | 15 | TRBD2 | CASRDSGGLQETQYF | TGTGCCAGCAGGGATAGCGGGGGGCTCCAAGAGACCCAGTACTTC
- | TRBJ1-2 | TRBV5-1 | 13 | - | CASSLTGFLGYTF | TGCGCCAGCAGCCTTACAGGTTTTCTCGGCTACACCTTC
- | TRBJ2-1 | TRBV4-1 | 14 | - | CASSRGGSYNEQFF | TGCGCCAGCAGTAGGGGGGGTTCCTACAATGAGCAGTTCTTC
- | TRBJ2-3 | TRBV27 | 17 | TRBD2 | CASSLSAGGWATDTQYF | TGTGCCAGCAGTTTATCGGCGGGGGGGTGGGCGACAGATACGCAGTATTTT
- | TRBJ2-2 | TRBV5-1 | 11 | - | CASSLSGELFF | TGCGCCAGCAGCTTGAGCGGGGAGCTGTTTTTT
- | TRBJ1-5 | TRBV6-5 | 14 | - | CASTKVGRNQPQHF | TGTGCCAGTACAAAGGTAGGGAGGAATCAGCCCCAGCATTTT
- | TRBJ2-2 | TRBV27 | 15 | TRBD2 | CASSLGLANTGELFF | TGTGCCAGCAGTTTGGGACTAGCGAACACCGGGGAGCTGTTTTTT
- | TRBJ1-2 | TRBV2 | 11 | - | CASDLRGWYTF | TGTGCCAGCGACCTCAGGGGCTGGTACACCTTC
- | TRBJ1-5 | TRBV4-1 | 14 | TRBD1 | CASSRTGVGEPQHF | TGCGCCAGCAGCCGTACAGGGGTAGGTGAGCCCCAGCATTTT